This T cell receptor beta chain emerged from a study of CD8 T cells in Susac syndrome. The CDR3 has 10 residues. The V end was cut by 6 bases, the J end by 4 bases, with 6 bases between. Germline V lookup: CDR1 DFQATT, CDR2 SNEGSKA (reference sequence). In blood CD8+ and CD4+ T cells, TCR beta underwent sequencing. Negative isolation was used for CD8+ and CD4+ T cells and FACS enrichment for TEMRA cells. About 0.45 to 1 ug RNA was reverse transcribed with random hexamers. An immunoSEQ multiplex PCR generated amplified TCR beta CDR3 products spanning 54 Vbeta and 13 Jbeta. One entry per CDR3 protein, called by TCRdb with MiXCR from the immunoSEQ multiplex PCR reads. The table has some 190,000 distinct CDR3 sequences, more than 90% seen once. Study-wide results and caveats: The study's TCR sequencing and HLA analysis drew on a certain number of individuals. That number was acknowledged as relatively small.

Comments on this clonotype: The antigen is unknown.

The chain uses TRBV20-1 and TRBJ2-5; D gene ambiguous. Sequencing input: CD4+ T cells from PBMCs. This TCR derives from a human donor with multiple sclerosis. The CDR3 sequence: CSAASETQYF. In DNA form, the CDR3 reads TGCAGTGCGGCATCAGAGACCCAGTACTTC.